This entry is about one TCR beta chain. In the study's own analysis: Reference gene primer amplification gave nucleated cell count estimates. The table came from immunoSEQ multiplex PCR; TCRdb's copy has only in-frame clones and leaves some out. V, J and clone size are taken as reported in that table, and D and trimming were inferred from the DNA itself. The sample yields some 200,000 clones, around 85% seen once. The data stem from a study of blood T cell repertoires in COVID-19. As for the study in general: The origin of the acute and convalescent COVID-19 samples was the United States, Italy and Spain. Sample material is recorded as cDNA or gDNA derived from T cells, B-cell-depleted T cells, or PBMCs.

Trimming removed 1 base from V and 2 bases from J; junction bases left unmatched: 0. The CDR3 is made up of 15 amino acids. CDR1 and CDR2 (germline): KGHSH, LQKENI. This chain joins TRBV18 and TRBJ2-7, with 12 positions matching TRBD2. The clonotype was recovered from an elderly woman with acute or convalescent COVID-19. The sequenced material came from peripheral blood. CDR3 region: CASSPRTSGAYEQYF. CDR3 coding DNA: TGTGCCAGCTCACCACGGACTAGCGGGGCCTACGAGCAGTACTTC.